This T cell receptor beta chain appears in the sequencing data of a study of CD8+ T cells in alopecia areata. RNA extraction was followed by reverse transcription into cDNA, which acted as the sequencing template. Clones were sequenced by immunoSEQ multiplex PCR, and TCRdb holds only the in-frame ones, with some missing. There are roughly 3,200 clones in the sample, none observed a single time. Many counts were recorded for this clone. Gene and germline names: mouse. The read is 4 residues too short to cover the CDR3 end, so that end is filled in from the germline J gene. Time point in this sample: mouse skin 3 weeks after grafting. CDR1 and CDR2 (germline): NSHNY, SYGAGN. The CDR3 loop spans 13 amino acids. Trimming pared 4 bases from V and 0 bases from J, leaving 7 bases between.

The clonotype comes from a C3H/HeJ mouse with alopecia areata. The strain's MHC: H2-k. V and J are TRBV13-1 and TRBJ1-1, with a possible D match to TRBD1 (5 bases). Sequencing used skin, obtained at week 3. The CDR3 loop reads CASSRRANTEVFF. Partial CDR3 DNA: TGTGCCAGCAGTCGCAGGGCAAACACA.